This TCR beta chain was recovered during a study of human T cells and chemical hapten exposure. This sample's time point: pre-sensitization, week 0. The treatment: therapeutic diphenylcyclopropenone sensitization with weekly scalp DPC. A single record per CDR3 protein comes from TCRdb applying MiXCR to the RACE reads. The data hold 350,000 to 450,000 distinct CDR3 sequences, with 5% to 6.5% observed a single time. From germline, CDR1 is LGHDT and CDR2 YNNKEL (reference sequence). There are 12 residues in the CDR3. V was pared by 7 bases and J by 5 bases, with 11 bases between. The V gene is TRBV3-1, the J gene TRBJ1-1; D is unresolved. This receptor was identified in a woman between 50 and 59 years old with alopecia areata. Some clones in this sample may be carry-over from other donors' samples. The sample consisted of whole blood, taken in connection with sensitization to the hapten diphenylcyclopropenone (DPC). CDR3 nucleotides: TGTGCCAGCATGGACGTAAATACTGAAGCTTTCTTT. It yields the protein CASMDVNTEAFF.